These 19 T cell receptor beta chains were sequenced from one sample in a study of blood T cell repertoires in COVID-19. The data were produced by immunoSEQ multiplex PCR, yet TCRdb's version contains in-frame clones alone and is incomplete. The data hold 35,000 to 40,000 clones, with 70% to 90% observed a single time. The material sequenced was peripheral blood. The source is a man in his sixties with COVID-19, enrolled during active disease.

The gene calls are TRBV24-1 and TRBJ2-1; 7 nucleotides match TRBD1. Germline V gene lookup returns CDR1 KGHDR and CDR2 SFDVKD. CDR3 length equals 15 residues. V was clipped by 5 bases and J by 5 bases; unmatched bases: 8. CDR3 nucleotides: TGTGCCACCAGTGCCCCGGGACAGAGTAACAATGAGCAGTTCTTC. Translated: CATSAPGQSNNEQFF.

This chain uses TRBV4-2 with TRBJ1-6; 7 bases agree with TRBD1. Losses at the gene ends were 3 bases for V and 10 bases for J; bases not matched to a gene: 9. CDR1 and CDR2 from the germline V gene are LGHNA and YNFKEQ. CDR3 length equals 15 residues. This CDR3 reads CASSQRQGEESPLHF. The CDR3, as DNA: TGTGCCAGCAGCCAGCGACAGGGTGAGGAATCACCCCTCCACTTT.

The chain recombines TRBV4-1 with TRBJ1-2; TRBD1 is a possible D gene (5 bases). Looked up from germline, CDR1 is MGHRA and CDR2 is YSYEKL. V lost 1 base and J 3 bases, leaving 12 bases between the germline ends. The length of the CDR3 is 15 residues. The chain's CDR3 is CASSQVSGGDYGYTF. In nucleotides, the CDR3 is TGCGCCAGCAGCCAAGTGTCTGGGGGGGACTATGGCTACACCTTC.

J is TRBJ1-2 and V is TRBV29-1, with D maybe TRBD1 (5 bases). Trimming stripped 4 bases from V and 6 bases from J, with 15 bases between. The length of the CDR3 is 13 residues. CDR1 and CDR2 (germline): SQVTM, ANQGSEA. The CDR3 DNA follows: TGCAGCGTTGGGCCCTTCGACAGCAATGGCTACACCTTC. Translated, it gives CSVGPFDSNGYTF.

This chain links TRBV18 with TRBJ2-7; TRBD2 matches at 7 bases. Unmatched junction bases numbered 3, after V lost 3 bases and J lost 4 bases. CDR3 length equals 13 residues. The germline V gene has CDR1 KGHSH and CDR2 LQKENI. The chain's CDR3 is CASSPAGVYEQYF. The DNA of the CDR3 is TGTGCCAGCTCACCTGCGGGAGTTTACGAGCAGTACTTC.

The rearrangement links TRBV30 to TRBJ1-2, with 8 bases lining up with TRBD1. V gave up 2 bases and J gave up 8 bases; unmatched junction bases: 10. The V gene's germline CDR1 is GTSNPN and CDR2 SVGIG (reference sequence). The CDR3 totals 14 residues. This chain's CDR3 is CAWSPPDRAFGYTF. In DNA form, the CDR3 reads TGTGCCTGGAGTCCCCCGGACAGGGCTTTCGGCTACACCTTC.

The chain couples TRBV15 to TRBJ1-2; a weak D match, TRBD1 (6 bases). This CDR3 comprises 13 residues. Trimming cost V 4 bases and J 2 bases, with 8 bases left between them. Germline assignment: CDR1 LNHNV and CDR2 YYDKDF (reference sequence). DNA of the CDR3: TGTGCCACCAGCAAGGACAGAAACTATGGCTACACCTTC. It translates to CATSKDRNYGYTF. Full variable domain (missing parts from reference TRBV15 and TRBJ1-2): DAMVIQNPRYQVTQFGKPVTLSCSQTLNHNVMYWYQQKSSQAPKLLFHYYDKDFNNEADTPDNFQSRRPNTSFCFLDIRSPGLGDTAMYLCATSKDRNYGYTFGSGTRLTVV.

The chain has TRBV27 and TRBJ1-2; 8 nucleotides match TRBD1. V shed 8 bases, J shed 0 bases, and the junction held 11 bases outside the gene matches. CDR1 and CDR2 from the germline V gene are MNHEY and SMNVEV (reference sequence). CDR3 length equals 16 residues. CDR3 protein: CASRPIMGQANYGYTF. The CDR3 DNA follows: TGTGCCAGCCGACCGATTATGGGACAGGCTAACTATGGCTACACCTTC.

This chain links TRBV4-3 with TRBJ1-4; a possible D gene is TRBD1 (5 bases). Germline V gene lookup returns CDR1 LGHNA and CDR2 YSLEER. CDR3 length: 16 residues. V shed 7 bases and J shed 5 bases, with 20 bases lying between them. The CDR3 loop is CASTPRVGTPNEKLFF. The CDR3 DNA sequence: TGCGCCAGCACACCCCGCGTCGGGACTCCGAATGAAAAACTGTTTTTT.

V is TRBV9 and J is TRBJ2-3, with 9 positions matching TRBD1. Germline loops: CDR1 SGDLS, CDR2 YYNGEE. The CDR3 runs to 18 residues. V was pared by 3 bases and J by 2 bases, with 13 bases of the junction left unmatched. CDR3 sequence: CASSDRDRDLLITDTQYF. CDR3 nucleotides: TGTGCCAGCAGCGACCGGGACAGGGACCTCCTAATCACAGATACGCAGTATTTT.

The rearrangement links TRBV29-1 to TRBJ1-2; 8 nucleotides match TRBD1. This CDR3 comprises 15 residues. With 6 bases clipped from V and 2 bases from J, the junction kept 11 bases outside the gene matches. Germline assignment: CDR1 SQVTM and CDR2 ANQGSEA. The CDR3 here is CSVLATGVGNYGYTF. CDR3 DNA: TGCAGCGTCCTCGCGACAGGGGTTGGCAACTATGGCTACACCTTC.

This clone has a single count. The chain recombines TRBV7-2 with TRBJ2-5, with 8 positions matching TRBD1. CDR1 SGHTA and CDR2 FQGNSA come from the germline V gene. This CDR3 spans 16 amino acids. V gave up 5 bases and J gave up 5 bases; unmatched junction bases: 13. The CDR3 DNA follows: TGTGCCAGCAGCCTACAGGGGGGCAGGCGCGGGGAGACCCAGTACTTC. This translates into CASSLQGGRRGETQYF.

The V call is TRBV19, the J call TRBJ2-2, with a possible D match to TRBD1 (6 bases). Germline V gene lookup returns CDR1 LNHDA and CDR2 SQIVND (reference sequence). Trimming left V 1 base short and J 5 bases short, with 17 bases between. This CDR3 comprises 17 residues. In DNA, the CDR3 is TGTGCCAGTAGTATAGCGATCTTCAGGGGCTTAACCGGGGAGCTGTTTTTT. Translating it yields CASSIAIFRGLTGELFF. The full variable domain, in which reference TRBV19 and TRBJ2-2 provide the parts outside the CDR3, is DGGITQSPKYLFRKEGQNVTLSCEQNLNHDAMYWYRQDPGQGLRLIYYSQIVNDFQKGDIAEGYSVSREKKESFPLTVTSAQKNPTAFYLCASSIAIFRGLTGELFFGEGSRLTVL.

This rearrangement joins TRBV18 to TRBJ1-3, with D unclear. Trimming stripped 0 bases from V and 4 bases from J, with 13 bases between. The CDR3 sequence is 16 residues long. Germline assignment: CDR1 KGHSH and CDR2 LQKENI. CDR3 DNA sequence: TGTGCCAGCTCACCACCGGAGGGTGGGAAAGGAAACACCATATATTTT. Its protein product is CASSPPEGGKGNTIYF.

The chain couples TRBV9 to TRBJ2-7; 9 bases agree with TRBD2. The CDR3 sequence is 15 residues long. Germline CDR1 and CDR2: SGDLS and YYNGEE. V lost 3 bases, J lost 1 base, and 5 bases stayed unmatched. The CDR3 sequence: CASSAREGQSYEQYF. The CDR3 bases are TGTGCCAGCAGCGCGCGGGAGGGCCAGTCCTACGAGCAGTACTTC.

The V and J genes are TRBV7-9 and TRBJ2-1; possible D gene TRBD2, 6 bases. The CDR3 has 15 residues. The ends were cut back, 0 bases at V and 7 bases at J, with 13 bases in the middle. Germline V gene data show CDR1 as SEHNR and CDR2 as FQNEAQ (reference sequence). The CDR3 region has the DNA TGTGCCAGCAGCTTAGCGGCCGGGGCGGGGAATGAGCAGTTCTTC. The encoded protein is CASSLAAGAGNEQFF.

The chain carries TRBV15 and TRBJ1-6; tentative D call: TRBD1 (5 bases). Germline loops: CDR1 LNHNV, CDR2 YYDKDF (reference sequence). This CDR3 is 12 amino acids long. V lost 8 bases and J lost 6, with 8 bases in between. CDR3 region: CATRQINSPLHF. The CDR3 nucleotides read TGTGCCACCCGACAGATTAATTCACCCCTCCACTTT.

This sequence joins TRBV19 and TRBJ2-1; no clear D. Germline V lookup: CDR1 LNHDA, CDR2 SQIVND (reference sequence). Trimming removed 2 bases from V and 4 bases from J, with 6 bases in between. The CDR3 runs to 13 residues. The CDR3 loop is CASSITVYNEQFF. The CDR3, as DNA: TGTGCCAGTAGTATAACAGTTTACAATGAGCAGTTCTTC.

The V call is TRBV6-5, the J call TRBJ2-3; tentative D call: TRBD1 (6 bases). The CDR3 is made up of 15 amino acids. The germline V gene encodes CDR1 MNHEY and CDR2 SVGAGI. Trimming pared 5 bases from V and 2 bases from J, leaving 14 bases between. In DNA, the CDR3 is TGTGCCAGCAGTCTTTGGCAGGGGAACACAGATACGCAGTATTTT. This translates into CASSLWQGNTDTQYF.